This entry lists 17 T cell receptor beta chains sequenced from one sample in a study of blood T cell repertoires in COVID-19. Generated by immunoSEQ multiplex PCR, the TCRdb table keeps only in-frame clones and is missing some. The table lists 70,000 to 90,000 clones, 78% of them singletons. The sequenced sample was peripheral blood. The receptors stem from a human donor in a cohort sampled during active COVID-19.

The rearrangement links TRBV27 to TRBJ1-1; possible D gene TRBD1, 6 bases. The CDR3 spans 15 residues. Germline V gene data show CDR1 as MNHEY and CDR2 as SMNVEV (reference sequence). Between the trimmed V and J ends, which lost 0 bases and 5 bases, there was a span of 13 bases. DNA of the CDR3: TGTGCCAGCAGTTTATCGGGCCTGGGGGCAACTGAAGCTTTCTTT. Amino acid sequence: CASSLSGLGATEAFF.

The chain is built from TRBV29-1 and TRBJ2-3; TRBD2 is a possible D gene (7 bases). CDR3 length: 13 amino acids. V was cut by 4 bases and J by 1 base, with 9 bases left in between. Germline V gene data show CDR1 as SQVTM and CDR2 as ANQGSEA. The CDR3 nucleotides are TGCAGCGTTGGCGGGGGCCGCACAGATACGCAGTATTTT. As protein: CSVGGGRTDTQYF.

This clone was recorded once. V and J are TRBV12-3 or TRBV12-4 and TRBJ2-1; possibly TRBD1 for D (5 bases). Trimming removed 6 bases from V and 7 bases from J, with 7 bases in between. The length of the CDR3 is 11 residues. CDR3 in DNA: TGTGCCAGCAGGCGACAGAATGAGCAGTTCTTC. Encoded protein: CASRRQNEQFF.

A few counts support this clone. In nucleotides, the CDR3 is TGTGCCAGTAGTACGGTGGAAGGGGGCACTGAAGCTTTCTTT. Protein: CASSTVEGGTEAFF. The V call is TRBV19, the J call TRBJ1-1; D possibly corresponds to TRBD1 (6 bases). The V gene lost 4 bases and the J gene lost 4 bases, with 13 bases spanning the gap. The germline gives CDR1 LNHDA, CDR2 SQIVND (reference sequence). The CDR3 sequence is 14 residues long. Using reference TRBV19 and TRBJ1-1 for the parts outside the CDR3, the full variable domain is DGGITQSPKYLFRKEGQNVTLSCEQNLNHDAMYWYRQDPGQGLRLIYYSQIVNDFQKGDIAEGYSVSREKKESFPLTVTSAQKNPTAFYLCASSTVEGGTEAFFGQGTRLTVV.

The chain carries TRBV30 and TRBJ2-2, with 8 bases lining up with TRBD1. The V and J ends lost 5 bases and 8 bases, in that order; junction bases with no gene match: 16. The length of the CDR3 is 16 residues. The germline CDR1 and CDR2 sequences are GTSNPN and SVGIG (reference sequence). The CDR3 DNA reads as TGTGCCTGGGACCCGCGACGGACAGGGTCGACTGGGGAGCTGTTTTTT. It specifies CAWDPRRTGSTGELFF.

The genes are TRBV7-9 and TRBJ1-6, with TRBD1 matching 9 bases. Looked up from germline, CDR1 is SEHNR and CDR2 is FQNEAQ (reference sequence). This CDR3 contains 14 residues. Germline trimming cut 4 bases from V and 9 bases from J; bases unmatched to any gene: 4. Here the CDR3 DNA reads TGTGCCAGCAGCTCCGGGACAGGGATTTCACCCCTCCACTTT. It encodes CASSSGTGISPLHF.

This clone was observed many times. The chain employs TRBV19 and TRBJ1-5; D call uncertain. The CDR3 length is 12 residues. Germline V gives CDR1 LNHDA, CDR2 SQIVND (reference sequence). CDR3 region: CATSGQNQPQHF. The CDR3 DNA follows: TGTGCTACCTCGGGTCAAAATCAGCCCCAGCATTTT.

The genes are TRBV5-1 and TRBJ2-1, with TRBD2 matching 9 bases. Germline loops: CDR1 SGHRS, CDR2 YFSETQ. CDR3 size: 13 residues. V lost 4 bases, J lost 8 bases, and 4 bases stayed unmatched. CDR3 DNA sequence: TGCGCCAGCAGCCCTATAGCGGGGGATGAGCAGTTCTTC. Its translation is CASSPIAGDEQFF.

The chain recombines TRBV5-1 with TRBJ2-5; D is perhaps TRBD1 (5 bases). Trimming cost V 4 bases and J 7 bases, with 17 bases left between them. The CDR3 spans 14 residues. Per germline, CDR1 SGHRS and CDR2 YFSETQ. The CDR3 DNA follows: TGCGCCAGCAGCCCGGGCCTAAATAGGGGGACCCAGTACTTC. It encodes CASSPGLNRGTQYF.

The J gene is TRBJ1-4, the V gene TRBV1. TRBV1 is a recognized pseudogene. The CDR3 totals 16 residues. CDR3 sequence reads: CTSSQEWEGGAEKLFF. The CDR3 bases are TGCACCAGCAGCCAAGAGTGGGAGGGGGGTGCTGAAAAACTGTTTTTT.

CDR3 nucleotide sequence: TGTGCCAGCAGCTTAGTAACTCGGGCGGGAACAGATACGCAGTATTTT. Its translation: CASSLVTRAGTDTQYF. The gene calls are TRBV7-9 and TRBJ2-3, with TRBD2 as a possible D gene (6 bases). Germline-derived CDR1 and CDR2 are SEHNR and FQNEAQ (reference sequence). CDR3 length: 16 amino acids. Trimming stripped 1 base from V and 3 bases from J, with 14 bases between.

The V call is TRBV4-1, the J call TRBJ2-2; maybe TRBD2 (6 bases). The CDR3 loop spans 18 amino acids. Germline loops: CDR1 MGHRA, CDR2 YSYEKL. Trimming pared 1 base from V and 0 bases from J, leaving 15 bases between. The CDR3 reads CASSQGPPGTSNTGELFF. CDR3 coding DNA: TGCGCCAGCAGCCAAGGTCCGCCAGGGACTTCGAACACCGGGGAGCTGTTTTTT.

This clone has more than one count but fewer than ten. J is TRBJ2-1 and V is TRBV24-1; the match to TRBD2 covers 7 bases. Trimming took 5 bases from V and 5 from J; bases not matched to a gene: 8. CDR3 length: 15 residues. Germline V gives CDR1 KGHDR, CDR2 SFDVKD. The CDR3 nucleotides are TGTGCCACCAGTGCCACCTACGGGACTAACAATGAGCAGTTCTTC. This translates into CATSATYGTNNEQFF.

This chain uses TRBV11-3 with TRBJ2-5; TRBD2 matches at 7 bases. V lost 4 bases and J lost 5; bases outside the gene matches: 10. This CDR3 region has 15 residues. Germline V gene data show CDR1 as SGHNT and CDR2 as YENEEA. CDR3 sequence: CASSSIDSGGETQYF. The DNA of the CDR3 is TGTGCCAGCAGCTCTATAGATTCCGGGGGGGAGACCCAGTACTTC.

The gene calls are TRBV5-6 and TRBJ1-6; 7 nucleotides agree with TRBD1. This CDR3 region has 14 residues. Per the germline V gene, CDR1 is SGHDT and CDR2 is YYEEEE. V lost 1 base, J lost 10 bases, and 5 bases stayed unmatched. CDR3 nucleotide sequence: TGTGCCAGCAGCTTGTACAGGGGTGAATCACCCCTCCACTTT. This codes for CASSLYRGESPLHF.

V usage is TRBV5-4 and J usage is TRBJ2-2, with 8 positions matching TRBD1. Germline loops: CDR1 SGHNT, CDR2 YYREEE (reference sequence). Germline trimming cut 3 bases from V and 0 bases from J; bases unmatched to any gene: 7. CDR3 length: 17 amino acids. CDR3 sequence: CASSSSVTGANTGELFF. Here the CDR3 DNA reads TGTGCCAGCAGCTCATCCGTGACAGGGGCGAACACCGGGGAGCTGTTTTTT.

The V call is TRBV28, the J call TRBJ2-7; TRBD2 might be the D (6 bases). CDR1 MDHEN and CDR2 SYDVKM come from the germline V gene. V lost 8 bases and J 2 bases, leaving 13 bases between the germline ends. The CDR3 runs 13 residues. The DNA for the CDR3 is TGTGCCAGCGCCCGGGACTTACCCTACGAGCAGTACGTC. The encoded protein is CASARDLPYEQYV.